This T cell receptor (beta chain) was found in a study of shared clonotypes between healthy human individuals (dated by TCRdb to 2019 to 2021). With regard to the full study: Two women and a few men aged 18 to 49 years were included in the cohort. For each donor, CD4 naive and CD4 memory were each run on three plates, CD8 naive on two plates, and CD8 memory on one plate. Blood TCR repertoires of a handful of healthy adults were deeply sequenced to estimate repertoire size and the extent of clonotype sharing between individuals. To increase sequencing depth and limit assay-specific biases, different laboratories used diverse techniques to prepare libraries and sequence TCR repertoires. Each donor's leukapheresis produced roughly between roughly 0.85 and 9.5 billion PBMCs.

The germline V gene (reference sequence) provides CDR1 SGHNT and CDR2 YYREEE. V is trimmed back by 4 bases and J by 6 bases, and the junction contains 15 bases that no gene match accounts for. CDR3 length: 16 amino acids, cysteine to phenylalanine. Only the CDR3 region is kept as DNA, spanning 48 bases read in frame from base 1. Using the deep immunoSEQ assay, TCR CDR3 regions were amplified from genomic DNA by multiplex PCR. Genomic DNA extracted from each cell subset was distributed evenly over all wells of several immunoSEQ 96-well plates, and each plate served as one replicate. For sorted subsets, each replicate PCR was loaded with 200 ng genomic DNA, equivalent to about 33,000 T cell genomes. Purified libraries were measured with a Qubit 3.0 fluorometer, size-checked on a Bioanalyzer 2100, and measured again with the KAPA Library Quantification kit. A separate single-read 150-cycle Illumina NextSeq 550 flow cell was used to sequence each immunoSEQ 96-well plate. Per the source publication's procedure: Because the immunoSEQ output held only junctional sequences and lacked quality scores, the filtering could not match the filtering applied to full-length reads. To assign V/J genes and CDR3, sequences were annotated against IMGT germline references using PyIR, a Python wrapper for IgBLAST v1.9. Reads were removed for weak V/J assignments (E-value above 1e-6), missing CDR3, stop codons, out-of-frame junctions, or ambiguous translated residues. V3J clonotypes were defined as sequences sharing the same inferred V gene, J gene, and CDR3 amino acid sequence. The percentage overlap between two repertoires was calculated by dividing the number of shared unique clonotypes by the size of the smaller repertoire. Richness of each repertoire was evaluated using RTK rarefaction, the Chao1 estimator, and Recon v2.1 estimates of unobserved clonotypes. For all TCRbeta clonotypes obtained by the gDNA method from a few donors, generation probabilities were computed with OLGA. In TCRdb, the immuneACCESS table is reduced to in-frame sequences with V and J assigned. These tables do not hold every clone; where another copy was compared, an unresolved V gene accounts for under half, and the others remain unexplained. D and trimming come from the DNA, and the V and J calls and clone size come from that table. The sample data list 2,100,000 or so clones, and about 94% of these were observed just once. The ten largest clones add up to roughly 0.13% of the sample.

The donors were healthy, HIV-negative adults who had no recently reported acute infections or vaccinations. Every donor was a Caucasian adult residing in Nashville, Tennessee, USA. CD4+ T cells were enriched by magnetic negative selection, after which naive cells were positively selected on CD45RA and the negative fraction was taken as the memory subset. After blood collection by leukapheresis, PBMCs were isolated using Ficoll-Histopaque density gradient centrifugation and then cryopreserved in the vapor phase of liquid nitrogen. Analytical flow cytometry was used to check the purity and quantity of every magnetically sorted T cell population. Genomic DNA was isolated from every sorted fraction and measured by UV absorbance on a Nanodrop 2000c. A remark on this clone: The antigen this receptor binds is unknown. No much larger clone is present one base from it, and per-base qualities are unavailable.

The study at large found these results: Based on pairwise subsampling, the degree of clonotype sharing among donors was expected to be affected by sequencing depth. Only blood was sampled, and tissue TCR repertoires likely differ from those in blood. Across a few donors, about 5.2% of naive CD4, 3.5% of naive CD8, 2% to 2.5% of memory CD4, and approximately 0.42% of memory CD8 clonotypes were shared. The genetic and exposure-history diversity represented was limited by the small number of donors. Even with the large sequencing depth, rarefaction of the sorted-subset datasets indicated that sequencing was incomplete. Compared with non-shared clonotypes, the clonotypes found in all four sorted-subset donors had higher generation probabilities. Estimated clonotype richness was generally larger for naive than for memory subsets.

This sequence was found in a young man in good health. Sequenced material: naive CD4+ T cells sorted from blood. The meaning of the sample's cell subset or site label: CD45RA+ positively selected. The chain joins TRBV5-4 to TRBJ2-7, with 8 bases matching TRBD2. For the CDR3, the sequence is CASSAIGNTLAGEQYF. In nucleotides, the sequence is TGTGCCAGCAGCGCGATCGGGAACACCCTAGCGGGCGAGCAGTACTTC. The reference TRBV5-4 and TRBJ2-7 proteins fill in what lies around the CDR3, so the full variable domain reads ETGVTQSPTHLIKTRGQQVTLRCSSQSGHNTVSWYQQALGQGPQFIFQYYREEENGRGNFPPRFSGLQFPNYSSELNVNALELDDSALYLCASSAIGNTLAGEQYFGPGTRLTVT.